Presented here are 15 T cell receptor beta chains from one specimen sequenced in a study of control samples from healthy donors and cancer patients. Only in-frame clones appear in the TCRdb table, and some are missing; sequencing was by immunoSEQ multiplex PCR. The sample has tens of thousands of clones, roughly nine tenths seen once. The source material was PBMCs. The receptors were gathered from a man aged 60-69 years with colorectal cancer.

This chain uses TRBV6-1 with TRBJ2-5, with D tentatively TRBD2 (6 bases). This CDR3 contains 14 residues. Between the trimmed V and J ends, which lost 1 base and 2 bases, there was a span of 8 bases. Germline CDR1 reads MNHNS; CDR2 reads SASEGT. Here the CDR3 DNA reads TGTGCCAGCAGTGAAGGGGGGGTTCAAGAGACCCAGTACTTC. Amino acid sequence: CASSEGGVQETQYF.

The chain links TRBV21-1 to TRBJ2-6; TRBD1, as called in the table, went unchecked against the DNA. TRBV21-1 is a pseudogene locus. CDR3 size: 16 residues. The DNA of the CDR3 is TGTGCCAGCAGAGGGACAGGGTGGTCTGGGGCCAACGTCCTGACTTTC. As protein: CASRGTGWSGANVLTF.

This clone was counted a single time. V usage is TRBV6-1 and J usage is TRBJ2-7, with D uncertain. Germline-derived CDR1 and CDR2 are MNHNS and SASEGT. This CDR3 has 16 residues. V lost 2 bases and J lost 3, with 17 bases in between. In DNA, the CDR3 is TGTGCCAGCAGTGAACCTTTCGGCAGTCGCAACTACGAGCAGTACTTC. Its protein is CASSEPFGSRNYEQYF.

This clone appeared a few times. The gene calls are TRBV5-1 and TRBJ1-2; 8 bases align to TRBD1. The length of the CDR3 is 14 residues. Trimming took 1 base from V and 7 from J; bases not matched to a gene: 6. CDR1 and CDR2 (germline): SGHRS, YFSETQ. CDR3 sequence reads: CASSLRTGPFGYTF. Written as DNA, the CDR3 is TGCGCCAGCAGCTTGAGGACAGGGCCCTTTGGCTACACCTTC.

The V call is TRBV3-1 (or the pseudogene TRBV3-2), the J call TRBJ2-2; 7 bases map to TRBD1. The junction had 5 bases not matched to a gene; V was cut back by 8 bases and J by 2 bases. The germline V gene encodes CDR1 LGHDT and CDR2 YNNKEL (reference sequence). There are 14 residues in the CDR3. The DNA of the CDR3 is TGTGCCAGCGACCCAGGGGGTAACACCGGGGAGCTGTTTTTT. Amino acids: CASDPGGNTGELFF.

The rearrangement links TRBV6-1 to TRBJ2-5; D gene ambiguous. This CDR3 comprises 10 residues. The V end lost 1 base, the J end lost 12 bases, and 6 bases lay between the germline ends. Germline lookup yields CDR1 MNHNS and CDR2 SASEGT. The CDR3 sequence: CASSEDREYF. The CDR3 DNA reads TGTGCCAGCAGTGAAGACCGGGAGTACTTC.

For the CDR3, the DNA is TGCACCAGCAGCCACCCCTTATGGGGGAGCCCCTGGGATACGCAGTATTTT. Amino acid sequence: CTSSHPLWGSPWDTQYF. The chain uses TRBV1 and TRBJ2-3. TRBV1 is a documented pseudogene. This CDR3 region has 17 residues.

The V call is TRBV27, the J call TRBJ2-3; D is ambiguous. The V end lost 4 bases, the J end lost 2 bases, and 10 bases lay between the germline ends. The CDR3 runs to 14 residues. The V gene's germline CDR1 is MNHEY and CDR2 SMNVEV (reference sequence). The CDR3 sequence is CASSSIENTDTQYF. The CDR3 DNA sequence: TGTGCCAGCAGTTCAATCGAGAACACAGATACGCAGTATTTT.

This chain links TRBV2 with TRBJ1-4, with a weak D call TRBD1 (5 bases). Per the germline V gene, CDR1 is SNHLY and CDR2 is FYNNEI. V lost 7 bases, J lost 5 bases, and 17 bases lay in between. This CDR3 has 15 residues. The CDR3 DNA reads TGTGCCAGCACCGTGGGGGGTCAGCCCAATGAAAAACTGTTTTTT. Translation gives CASTVGGQPNEKLFF.

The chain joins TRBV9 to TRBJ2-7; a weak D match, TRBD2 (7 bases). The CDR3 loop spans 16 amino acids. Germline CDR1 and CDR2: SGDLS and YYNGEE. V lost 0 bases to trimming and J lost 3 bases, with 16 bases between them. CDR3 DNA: TGTGCCAGCAGCGTAGAGGGGGGGGCAGGTTACTACGAGCAGTACTTC. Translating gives CASSVEGGAGYYEQYF.

The CDR3, as DNA: TGTGCCAGCAGCTTGGACTTTAGCACAGATACGCAGTATTTT. Amino acids: CASSLDFSTDTQYF. The V and J genes are TRBV5-4 and TRBJ2-3; D not certain. The ends were cut back, 0 bases at V and 0 bases at J, with 5 bases in the middle. There are 14 residues in the CDR3. From germline, CDR1 is SGHNT and CDR2 YYREEE (reference sequence).

The CDR3 DNA reads as TGTGCCAGTAGTATTGTGCAGAGAGTTGGCTACACCTTC. This sequence encodes CASSIVQRVGYTF. This chain joins TRBV19 and TRBJ1-2; D uncertain. Per the germline V gene, CDR1 is LNHDA and CDR2 is SQIVND (reference sequence). This CDR3 contains 13 residues. The V end lost 3 bases, the J end lost 7 bases, and 12 bases lay between the germline ends.

CDR3 in amino acids: CASSQGGGANEQFF. CDR3 coding DNA: TGTGCCAGCAGCCAGGGCGGGGGGGCCAATGAGCAGTTCTTC. This chain joins TRBV3-1 (or the pseudogene TRBV3-2) and TRBJ2-1, with TRBD2 matching 9 bases. Germline V gene lookup returns CDR1 LGHDT and CDR2 YNNKEL (reference sequence). V lost 3 bases to trimming and J lost 6 bases; unmatched junction nucleotides: 3. This CDR3 comprises 14 residues.

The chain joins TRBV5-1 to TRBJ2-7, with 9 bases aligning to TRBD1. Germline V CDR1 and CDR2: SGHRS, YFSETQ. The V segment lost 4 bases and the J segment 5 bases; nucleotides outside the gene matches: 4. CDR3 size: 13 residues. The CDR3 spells CASSQGQGDEQYF. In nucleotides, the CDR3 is TGCGCCAGCAGCCAGGGACAGGGAGACGAGCAGTACTTC.

The DNA for the CDR3 is TGTGCCAGCAGCCCCCGGGGTAGCGGGTGGCCTGAGGATGAGCAGTTCTTC. Translating it yields CASSPRGSGWPEDEQFF. The chain uses TRBV7-2 and TRBJ2-1, with 7 bases that match TRBD2. This CDR3 is 17 amino acids long. V lost 5 bases, J lost 8 bases, and 18 bases stayed unmatched. Per germline, CDR1 SGHTA and CDR2 FQGNSA.